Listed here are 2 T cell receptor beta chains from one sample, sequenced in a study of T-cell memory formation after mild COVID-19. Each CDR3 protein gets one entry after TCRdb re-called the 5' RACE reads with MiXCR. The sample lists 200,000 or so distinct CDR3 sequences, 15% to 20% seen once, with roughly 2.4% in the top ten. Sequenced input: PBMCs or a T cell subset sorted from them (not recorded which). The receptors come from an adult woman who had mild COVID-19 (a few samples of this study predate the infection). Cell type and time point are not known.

The CDR3 region has the DNA TGTGCCAGCAGGACAGGGGACTACGAGCAGTACTTC. Translation gives CASRTGDYEQYF. The chain uses TRBV6-1 and TRBJ2-7, with TRBD1 identical over 8 bases. The CDR3 is 12 residues long. V gave up 6 bases and J gave up 3 bases; unmatched junction bases: 1. Germline CDR1 MNHNS, CDR2 SASEGT.

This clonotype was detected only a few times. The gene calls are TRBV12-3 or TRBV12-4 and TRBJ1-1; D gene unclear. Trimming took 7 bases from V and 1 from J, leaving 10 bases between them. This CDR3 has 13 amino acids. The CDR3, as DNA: TGTGCCAGCACCCTCTTGCGGAACACTGAAGCTTTCTTT. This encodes CASTLLRNTEAFF.